This entry concerns a single T cell receptor beta chain. The antigen remains undetermined. The PCR contained 60 Vbeta and 13 Jbeta primers. Profiling relied on immunoSEQ multiplex PCR, and the TCRdb table lists in-frame clones only, not all of them. This table holds 68,000 or so clones, roughly four fifths found once. The CDR3 runs to 18 residues. The V end was cut by 5 bases, the J end by 0 bases, with 17 bases between. Germline loops: CDR1 SGHTA, CDR2 FQGNSA. The donors were healthy bone marrow donors. Recording of this donor's CMV serostatus was not done. This entry belongs to a study of cytomegalovirus exposure and HLA in healthy donors. Findings and limits, study-wide: A later analysis found common viral pathogens apparently linked to several of the most significant clusters.

The origin of this receptor is a human donor in good health. What was sequenced was PBMCs. This chain uses TRBV7-2 with TRBJ1-6; possible D gene TRBD1, 5 bases. CDR3 region: CASSQTLGGGSYNSPLHF. CDR3 nucleotides: TGTGCCAGCAGCCAAACCCTGGGCGGGGGCTCCTATAATTCACCCCTCCACTTT.